These T cell receptor beta chains were read from a single sample in a study of PD-1 blockade in mismatch repair-deficient tumors. The data were produced by immunoSEQ multiplex PCR, yet TCRdb's version contains in-frame clones alone and is incomplete. The sample includes about 79,000 clones, roughly 80% of them seen just once. The specimen was peripheral blood, collected 44 weeks after starting pembrolizumab. The receptors stem from an adult with mismatch repair-deficient cancer. The CDR3 runs from the conserved cysteine through the conserved F or W. The D gene is left open where the match is weak. Part of the rows lack a size; the others show once, few, many or a class for expanded clones.

j_gene: TRBJ2-5; abundance: .; v_gene: TRBV11-3; d_gene: .; CDR3aa: CASSVTQETQYF; CDR3nt: TGTGCCAGTTCAGTGACACAAGAGACCCAGTACTTC
j_gene: TRBJ2-1; abundance: .; v_gene: TRBV9; d_gene: TRBD2; CDR3aa: CASSEAGGGYNEQFF; CDR3nt: TGTGCCAGCAGCGAGGCGGGAGGGGGCTACAATGAGCAGTTCTTC
j_gene: TRBJ2-1; abundance: .; v_gene: TRBV7-2; d_gene: .; CDR3aa: CASSSSSRRYNEQFF; CDR3nt: TGTGCCAGCAGCTCAAGCTCGCGTCGATACAATGAGCAGTTCTTC
j_gene: TRBJ2-7; abundance: .; v_gene: TRBV5-1; d_gene: TRBD2; CDR3aa: CASSPRTSVSYEQYF; CDR3nt: TGCGCCAGCAGCCCGCGGACTAGCGTCTCCTACGAGCAGTACTTC
j_gene: TRBJ1-1; abundance: .; v_gene: TRBV27; d_gene: .; CDR3aa: CASSLTADHTEAFF; CDR3nt: TGTGCCAGCAGTTTAACGGCAGATCACACTGAAGCTTTCTTT
j_gene: TRBJ1-2; abundance: once; v_gene: TRBV19; d_gene: .; CDR3aa: CASSTPRFNYGYTF; CDR3nt: TGTGCCAGTAGTACCCCACGCTTTAACTATGGCTACACCTTC
j_gene: TRBJ2-3; abundance: .; v_gene: TRBV6-5; d_gene: .; CDR3aa: CASSYGVTSNIGTQYF; CDR3nt: TGTGCCAGCAGTTACGGGGTTACTAGTAATATCGGTACGCAGTATTTT
j_gene: TRBJ2-3; abundance: .; v_gene: TRBV6-1; d_gene: .; CDR3aa: CASSEGGGRQYF; CDR3nt: TGTGCCAGCAGTGAAGGGGGGGGCAGGCAGTATTTT
j_gene: TRBJ2-3; abundance: .; v_gene: TRBV2; d_gene: TRBD1; CDR3aa: CASSLGTGQTDTQYF; CDR3nt: TGTGCCAGCAGCCTAGGGACAGGGCAGACAGATACGCAGTATTTT
j_gene: TRBJ2-3; abundance: .; v_gene: TRBV20-1; d_gene: .; CDR3aa: CSAKFPDTQYF; CDR3nt: TGCAGTGCTAAATTTCCAGATACGCAGTATTTT
j_gene: TRBJ1-1; abundance: .; v_gene: TRBV5-6; d_gene: .; CDR3aa: CASSLYQYTEAFF; CDR3nt: TGTGCCAGCAGCTTGTATCAGTACACTGAAGCTTTCTTT
j_gene: TRBJ2-7; abundance: .; v_gene: TRBV6-1; d_gene: TRBD2; CDR3aa: CASSVPSGRAGYEQYF; CDR3nt: TGTGCCAGCAGTGTTCCTAGCGGGAGGGCCGGTTACGAGCAGTACTTC
j_gene: TRBJ2-7; abundance: .; v_gene: TRBV5-1; d_gene: .; CDR3aa: CASSLGGHSYEQYF; CDR3nt: TGCGCCAGCAGCTTGGGTGGGCACTCCTACGAGCAGTACTTC
j_gene: TRBJ1-1; abundance: .; v_gene: TRBV29-1; d_gene: .; CDR3aa: CSVRQALNTEAFF; CDR3nt: TGCAGCGTACGACAGGCCCTGAACACTGAAGCTTTCTTT
j_gene: TRBJ2-1; abundance: .; v_gene: TRBV7-9; d_gene: TRBD2; CDR3aa: CASSLVPGGVYNEQFF; CDR3nt: TGTGCCAGCAGCTTAGTCCCGGGGGGGGTGTACAATGAGCAGTTCTTC
j_gene: TRBJ2-1; abundance: .; v_gene: TRBV9; d_gene: .; CDR3aa: CASSPRRSSYNEQFF; CDR3nt: TGTGCCAGCAGCCCGAGACGTAGCTCCTACAATGAGCAGTTCTTC
j_gene: TRBJ1-4; abundance: .; v_gene: TRBV4-1; d_gene: .; CDR3aa: CASSQVGTTNEKLFF; CDR3nt: TGCGCCAGCAGCCAAGTCGGTACAACTAATGAAAAACTGTTTTTT
j_gene: TRBJ2-7; abundance: .; v_gene: TRBV11-1; d_gene: .; CDR3aa: CASSQTGRGQYF; CDR3nt: TGTGCCAGCAGCCAAACAGGTCGAGGGCAGTACTTC
j_gene: TRBJ2-5; abundance: .; v_gene: TRBV19; d_gene: TRBD2; CDR3aa: CATGTSGLQETQYF; CDR3nt: TGTGCCACGGGGACTAGCGGGTTGCAAGAGACCCAGTACTTC
j_gene: TRBJ1-1; abundance: .; v_gene: TRBV7-3; d_gene: .; CDR3aa: CASSLTAATEAFF; CDR3nt: TGTGCCAGCAGCTTAACGGCCGCCACTGAAGCTTTCTTT
j_gene: TRBJ2-3; abundance: .; v_gene: TRBV4-1; d_gene: .; CDR3aa: CASSQGGARDTQYF; CDR3nt: TGCGCCAGCAGCCAAGGAGGAGCAAGAGATACGCAGTATTTT
j_gene: TRBJ2-7; abundance: few; v_gene: TRBV6-6; d_gene: .; CDR3aa: CASSKDEQYF; CDR3nt: TGTGCCTCCTCTAAGGACGAGCAGTACTTC
j_gene: TRBJ2-2; abundance: .; v_gene: TRBV7-8; d_gene: TRBD2; CDR3aa: CASSQGTRTNTGELFF; CDR3nt: TGTGCCAGCAGCCAAGGGACTAGAACAAACACCGGGGAGCTGTTTTTT
j_gene: TRBJ2-3; abundance: .; v_gene: TRBV27; d_gene: .; CDR3aa: CASSLGLNGALDTQYF; CDR3nt: TGTGCCAGCAGTCTAGGACTCAACGGGGCGCTAGATACGCAGTATTTT
j_gene: TRBJ1-5; abundance: .; v_gene: TRBV19; d_gene: .; CDR3aa: CASKDRPYSNQPQHF; CDR3nt: TGTGCCAGTAAAGACAGACCCTATAGCAATCAGCCCCAGCATTTT
j_gene: TRBJ2-3; abundance: .; v_gene: TRBV2; d_gene: .; CDR3aa: CASSEMGSDTQYF; CDR3nt: TGTGCCAGCAGTGAAATGGGGTCGGATACGCAGTATTTT
j_gene: TRBJ1-2; abundance: few; v_gene: TRBV19; d_gene: TRBD1; CDR3aa: CASSPPGQPYTF; CDR3nt: TGTGCCAGTAGTCCTCCGGGACAGCCTTACACCTTC
j_gene: TRBJ2-3; abundance: few; v_gene: TRBV29-1; d_gene: .; CDR3aa: CSVDAPDTQYF; CDR3nt: TGCAGCGTTGACGCCCCAGATACGCAGTATTTT
j_gene: TRBJ2-3; abundance: .; v_gene: TRBV18; d_gene: TRBD2; CDR3aa: CASSSIAGNSDTQYF; CDR3nt: TGTGCCAGCTCATCCATAGCGGGAAACTCAGATACGCAGTATTTT
j_gene: TRBJ2-5; abundance: .; v_gene: TRBV11-2; d_gene: .; CDR3aa: CASSLNGETQYF; CDR3nt: TGTGCCAGCAGCTTGAACGGAGAGACCCAGTACTTC
j_gene: TRBJ2-7; abundance: .; v_gene: TRBV2; d_gene: .; CDR3aa: CASMGPPGEQYF; CDR3nt: TGTGCCAGCATGGGGCCTCCGGGAGAGCAGTACTTC
j_gene: TRBJ2-5; abundance: .; v_gene: TRBV11-3; d_gene: TRBD1; CDR3aa: CASSSGQAQETQYF; CDR3nt: TGTGCCAGCAGCTCCGGACAGGCCCAAGAGACCCAGTACTTC
j_gene: TRBJ2-2; abundance: .; v_gene: TRBV6-4; d_gene: .; CDR3aa: CASSDPGEAGELFF; CDR3nt: TGTGCCAGCAGTGACCCAGGGGAGGCCGGGGAGCTGTTTTTT
j_gene: TRBJ2-1; abundance: .; v_gene: TRBV7-3; d_gene: TRBD2; CDR3aa: CASRRSGTNEQFF; CDR3nt: TGTGCCAGCAGACGTAGCGGGACGAATGAGCAGTTCTTC
j_gene: TRBJ2-7; abundance: .; v_gene: TRBV7-8; d_gene: .; CDR3aa: CASSLRTGFGIEQYF; CDR3nt: TGTGCCAGCAGCTTGCGGACTGGGTTCGGCATCGAGCAGTACTTC
j_gene: TRBJ1-2; abundance: few; v_gene: TRBV7-8; d_gene: .; CDR3aa: CASSLGVGGEGYTF; CDR3nt: TGTGCCAGCAGCTTAGGAGTAGGGGGTGAAGGCTACACCTTC
j_gene: TRBJ2-1; abundance: .; v_gene: TRBV5-6; d_gene: .; CDR3aa: CASSLEGYEQFF; CDR3nt: TGTGCCAGCAGCTTGGAGGGATATGAGCAGTTCTTC
j_gene: TRBJ2-1; abundance: .; v_gene: TRBV2; d_gene: .; CDR3aa: CASGIFGNEQFF; CDR3nt: TGTGCCAGTGGGATTTTCGGCAATGAGCAGTTCTTC
j_gene: TRBJ2-3; abundance: .; v_gene: TRBV30; d_gene: TRBD2; CDR3aa: CAWSGWGLAGGGTQYF; CDR3nt: TGTGCCTGGAGCGGCTGGGGGCTAGCGGGAGGGGGTACGCAGTATTTT
j_gene: TRBJ2-3; abundance: .; v_gene: TRBV7-9; d_gene: TRBD2; CDR3aa: CASSFPRGREGKDTQYF; CDR3nt: TGTGCCAGCAGCTTCCCCCGCGGGCGGGAGGGTAAAGATACGCAGTATTTT
j_gene: TRBJ2-5; abundance: .; v_gene: TRBV7-9; d_gene: TRBD1; CDR3aa: CASSLARTGQETQYF; CDR3nt: TGTGCCAGCAGCTTAGCCCGGACAGGACAAGAGACCCAGTACTTC
j_gene: TRBJ2-1; abundance: .; v_gene: TRBV6-1; d_gene: .; CDR3aa: CASSELWDTYYNEQFF; CDR3nt: TGTGCCAGCAGTGAACTCTGGGATACTTACTACAATGAGCAGTTCTTC
j_gene: TRBJ2-1; abundance: .; v_gene: TRBV4-3; d_gene: .; CDR3aa: CASSQGANNEQFF; CDR3nt: TGCGCCAGCAGCCAAGGAGCAAACAATGAGCAGTTCTTC
j_gene: TRBJ2-7; abundance: .; v_gene: TRBV9; d_gene: TRBD2; CDR3aa: CASSVSGLSYEQYF; CDR3nt: TGTGCCAGCAGCGTTAGCGGGCTCTCCTACGAGCAGTACTTC
j_gene: TRBJ1-1; abundance: .; v_gene: TRBV16; d_gene: .; CDR3aa: CASSQLIREAFF; CDR3nt: TGTGCCAGCAGCCAATTGATCAGGGAAGCTTTCTTT
j_gene: TRBJ2-3; abundance: .; v_gene: TRBV30; d_gene: .; CDR3aa: CAWSVGVSTDTQYF; CDR3nt: TGTGCCTGGAGTGTAGGGGTGAGCACAGATACGCAGTATTTT
j_gene: TRBJ2-7; abundance: .; v_gene: TRBV6-1; d_gene: .; CDR3aa: CASSEWQGYEQYF; CDR3nt: TGTGCCAGCAGTGAATGGCAGGGGTACGAGCAGTACTTC
j_gene: TRBJ2-1; abundance: .; v_gene: TRBV14; d_gene: .; CDR3aa: CASSHRGYYHEQFF; CDR3nt: TGTGCCAGCAGCCATAGGGGTTACTACCATGAGCAGTTCTTC
j_gene: TRBJ2-5; abundance: .; v_gene: TRBV9; d_gene: .; CDR3aa: CASSGSPGPQETQYF; CDR3nt: TGTGCCAGCAGCGGAAGTCCTGGGCCACAAGAGACCCAGTACTTC
j_gene: TRBJ2-5; abundance: .; v_gene: TRBV29-1; d_gene: .; CDR3aa: CSAGRGTQETQYF; CDR3nt: TGCAGCGCCGGTCGGGGGACTCAAGAGACCCAGTACTTC